This TCR beta chain was obtained from a study of blood T cell repertoires in COVID-19. For the study at large: The United States, Italy and Spain supplied acute and convalescent COVID-19 samples.

Germline V gene sequence: CDR1 SGHVS, CDR2 FQNEAQ. This CDR3 contains 14 residues. V shed 3 bases and J shed 6 bases, with 9 bases lying between them. Resolution of symptoms, clearance, or two negative PCRs was present in recovered Cohort 3 donors. How the authors handled the data: Amplified reference gene primers provided the basis for estimating nucleated cell counts. Sequencing used immunoSEQ multiplex PCR; TCRdb keeps in-frame clones, though not all of them. V and J calls and clone size are as listed in that table; D and trimming were resolved from the DNA. Of about 370,000 clones detected, 80% to 90% appear once; the ten largest clones hold 0.95% to 1.1%.

This chain connects TRBV7-8 to TRBJ1-6; no definite D call. Sample: PBMCs or T cells enriched from blood (not recorded which). The receptor comes from a man between 18 and 29 years old who had recovered from COVID-19. The CDR3 loop reads CASSFWRLNSPLHF. In DNA form, the CDR3 reads TGTGCCAGCAGCTTTTGGCGACTTAATTCACCCCTCCACTTT.